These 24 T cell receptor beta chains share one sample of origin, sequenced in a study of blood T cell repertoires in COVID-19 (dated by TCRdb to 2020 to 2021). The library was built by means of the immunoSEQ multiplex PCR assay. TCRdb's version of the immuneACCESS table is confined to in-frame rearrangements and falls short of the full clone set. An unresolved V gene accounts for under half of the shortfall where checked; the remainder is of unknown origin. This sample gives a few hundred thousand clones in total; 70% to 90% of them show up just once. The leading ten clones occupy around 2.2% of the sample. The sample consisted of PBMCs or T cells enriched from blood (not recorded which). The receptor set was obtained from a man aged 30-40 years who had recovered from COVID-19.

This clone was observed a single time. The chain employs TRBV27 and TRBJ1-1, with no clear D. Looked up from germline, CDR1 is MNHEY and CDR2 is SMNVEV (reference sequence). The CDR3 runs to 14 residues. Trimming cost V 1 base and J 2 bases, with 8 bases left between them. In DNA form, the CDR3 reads TGTGCCAGCAGTTTATATACAGCTAACACTGAAGCTTTCTTT. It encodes CASSLYTANTEAFF.

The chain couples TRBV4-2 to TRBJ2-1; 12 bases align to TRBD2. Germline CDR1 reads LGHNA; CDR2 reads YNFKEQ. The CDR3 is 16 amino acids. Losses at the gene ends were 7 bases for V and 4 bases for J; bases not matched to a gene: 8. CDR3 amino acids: CASTLTSGGPYNEQFF. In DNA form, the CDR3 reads TGTGCCAGCACACTAACTAGCGGGGGGCCGTACAATGAGCAGTTCTTC.

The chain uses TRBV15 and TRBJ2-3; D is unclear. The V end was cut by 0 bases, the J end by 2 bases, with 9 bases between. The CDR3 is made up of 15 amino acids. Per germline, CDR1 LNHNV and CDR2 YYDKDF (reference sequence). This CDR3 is CATSRDAGPTDTQYF. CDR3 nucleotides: TGTGCCACCAGCAGAGATGCAGGTCCCACAGATACGCAGTATTTT.

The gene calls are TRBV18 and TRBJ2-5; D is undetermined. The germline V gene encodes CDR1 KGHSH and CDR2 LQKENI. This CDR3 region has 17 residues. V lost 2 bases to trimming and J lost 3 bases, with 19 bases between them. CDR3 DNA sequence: TGTGCCAGCTCACCAATTTCCGTCGTGGCCGAAAAAGAGACCCAGTACTTC. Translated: CASSPISVVAEKETQYF. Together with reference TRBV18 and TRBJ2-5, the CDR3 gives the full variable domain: NAGVMQNPRHLVRRRGQEARLRCSPMKGHSHVYWYRQLPEEGLKFMVYLQKENIIDESGMPKERFSAEFPKEGPSILRIQQVVRGDSAAYFCASSPISVVAEKETQYFGPGTRLLVL.

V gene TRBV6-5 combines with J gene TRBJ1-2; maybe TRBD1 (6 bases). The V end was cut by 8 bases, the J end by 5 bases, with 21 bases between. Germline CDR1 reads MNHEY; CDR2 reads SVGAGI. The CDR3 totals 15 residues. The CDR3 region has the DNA TGTGCCAGCGGAGGTAGACAGGCCGTTGAGTATGGCTACACCTTC. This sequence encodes CASGGRQAVEYGYTF.

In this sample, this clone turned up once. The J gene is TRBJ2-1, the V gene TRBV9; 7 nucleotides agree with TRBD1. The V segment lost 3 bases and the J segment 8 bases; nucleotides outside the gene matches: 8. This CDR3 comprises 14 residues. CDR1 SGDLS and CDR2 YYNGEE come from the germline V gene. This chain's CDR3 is CASSARDSSDEQFF. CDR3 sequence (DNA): TGTGCCAGCAGCGCACGGGACAGTAGCGATGAGCAGTTCTTC.

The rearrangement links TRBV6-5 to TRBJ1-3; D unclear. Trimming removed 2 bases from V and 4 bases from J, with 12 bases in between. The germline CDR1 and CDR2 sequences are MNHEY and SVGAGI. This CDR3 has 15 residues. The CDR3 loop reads CASSYDGFRGNTIYF. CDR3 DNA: TGTGCCAGCAGTTACGACGGGTTTAGGGGAAACACCATATATTTT.

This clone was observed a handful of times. The CDR3 DNA sequence: TGTGCCAGCAGCCTCCCCTCTTCTGCGGGGAGATACAATGAGCAGTTCTTC. The encoded protein is CASSLPSSAGRYNEQFF. The genes are TRBV14 and TRBJ2-1, with D perhaps TRBD2 (6 bases). CDR1 and CDR2 (germline): SGHDN, FVKESK. Trimming shortened V by 4 bases and J by 4 bases, and 20 bases separated the two germline ends. There are 17 residues in the CDR3.

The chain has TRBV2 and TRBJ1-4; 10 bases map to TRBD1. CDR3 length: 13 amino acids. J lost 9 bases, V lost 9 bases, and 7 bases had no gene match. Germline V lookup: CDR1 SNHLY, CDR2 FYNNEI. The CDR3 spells CASSRDRGKKLFF. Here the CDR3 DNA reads TGTGCCAGTTCCCGGGACAGGGGAAAAAAACTGTTTTTT. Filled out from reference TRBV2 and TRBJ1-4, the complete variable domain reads EPEVTQTPSHQVTQMGQEVILRCVPISNHLYFYWYRQILGQKVEFLVSFYNNEISEKSEIFDDQFSVERPDGSNFTLKIRSTKLEDSAMYFCASSRDRGKKLFFGSGTQLSVL.

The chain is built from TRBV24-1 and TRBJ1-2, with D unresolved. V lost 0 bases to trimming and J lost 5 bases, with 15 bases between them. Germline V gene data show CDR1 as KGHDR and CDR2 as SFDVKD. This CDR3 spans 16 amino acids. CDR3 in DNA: TGTGCCACCAGTGATTTGCCTTATCCGGTAGTTTATGGCTACACCTTC. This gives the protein CATSDLPYPVVYGYTF.

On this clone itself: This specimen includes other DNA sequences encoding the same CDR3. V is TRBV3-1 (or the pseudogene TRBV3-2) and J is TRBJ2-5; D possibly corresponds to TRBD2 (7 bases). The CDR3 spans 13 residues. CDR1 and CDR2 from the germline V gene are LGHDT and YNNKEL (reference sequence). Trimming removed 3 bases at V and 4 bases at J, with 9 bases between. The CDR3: CASSQRGGETQYF. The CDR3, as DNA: TGTGCCAGCAGCCAGAGGGGGGGAGAGACCCAGTACTTC.

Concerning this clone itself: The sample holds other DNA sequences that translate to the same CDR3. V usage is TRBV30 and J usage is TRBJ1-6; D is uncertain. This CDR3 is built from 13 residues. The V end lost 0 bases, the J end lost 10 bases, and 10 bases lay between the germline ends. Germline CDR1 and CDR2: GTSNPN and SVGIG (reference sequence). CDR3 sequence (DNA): TGTGCCTGGAGTGTACGTGAGCGATCACCCCTCCACTTT. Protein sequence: CAWSVRERSPLHF.

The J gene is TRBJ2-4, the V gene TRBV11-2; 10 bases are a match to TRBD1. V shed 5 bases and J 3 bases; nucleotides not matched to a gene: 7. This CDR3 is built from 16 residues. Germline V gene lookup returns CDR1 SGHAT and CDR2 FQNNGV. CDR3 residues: CASSPTTGGGKNIQYF. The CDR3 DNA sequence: TGTGCCAGCAGCCCGACGACAGGGGGCGGCAAAAACATTCAGTACTTC.

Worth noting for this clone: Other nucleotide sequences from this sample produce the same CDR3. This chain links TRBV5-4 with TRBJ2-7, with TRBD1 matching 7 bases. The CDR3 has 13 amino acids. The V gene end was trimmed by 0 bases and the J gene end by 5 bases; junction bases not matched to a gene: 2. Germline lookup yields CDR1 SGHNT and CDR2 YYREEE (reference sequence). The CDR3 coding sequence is TGTGCCAGCAGCTTGGACAGGGGCAACGAGCAGTACTTC. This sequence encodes CASSLDRGNEQYF.

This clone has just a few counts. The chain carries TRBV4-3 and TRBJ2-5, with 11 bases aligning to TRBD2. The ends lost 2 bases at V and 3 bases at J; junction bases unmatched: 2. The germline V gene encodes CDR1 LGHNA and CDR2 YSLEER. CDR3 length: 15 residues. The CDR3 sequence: CASSQQLAGEETQYF. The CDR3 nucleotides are TGCGCCAGCAGCCAACAACTAGCGGGGGAAGAGACCCAGTACTTC.

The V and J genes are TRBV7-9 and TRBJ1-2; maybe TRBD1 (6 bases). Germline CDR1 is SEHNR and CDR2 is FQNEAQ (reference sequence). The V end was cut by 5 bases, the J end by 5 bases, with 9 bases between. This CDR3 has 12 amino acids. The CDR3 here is CASSATGYGYTF. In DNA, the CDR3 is TGTGCCAGCAGCGCAACAGGGTATGGCTACACCTTC.

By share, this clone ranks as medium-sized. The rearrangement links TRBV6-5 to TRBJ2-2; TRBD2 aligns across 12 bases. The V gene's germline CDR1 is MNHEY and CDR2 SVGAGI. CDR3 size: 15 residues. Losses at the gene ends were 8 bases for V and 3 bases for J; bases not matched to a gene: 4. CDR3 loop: CASGRTSGDTGELFF. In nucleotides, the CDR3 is TGTGCCAGCGGGAGGACTAGCGGGGACACCGGGGAGCTGTTTTTT.

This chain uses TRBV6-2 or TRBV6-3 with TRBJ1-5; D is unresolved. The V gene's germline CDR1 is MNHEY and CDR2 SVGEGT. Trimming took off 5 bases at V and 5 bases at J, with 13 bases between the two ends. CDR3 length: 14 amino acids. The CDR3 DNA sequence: TGTGCCAGCAGTCCCTCTTTTTCTGATCAGCCCCAGCATTTT. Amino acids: CASSPSFSDQPQHF.

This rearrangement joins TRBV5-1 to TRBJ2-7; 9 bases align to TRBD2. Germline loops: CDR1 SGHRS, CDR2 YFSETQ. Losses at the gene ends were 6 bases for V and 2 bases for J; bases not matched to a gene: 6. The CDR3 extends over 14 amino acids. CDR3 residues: CASTSASGAYEQYF. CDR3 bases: TGCGCCAGCACCTCGGCTAGCGGGGCCTACGAGCAGTACTTC.

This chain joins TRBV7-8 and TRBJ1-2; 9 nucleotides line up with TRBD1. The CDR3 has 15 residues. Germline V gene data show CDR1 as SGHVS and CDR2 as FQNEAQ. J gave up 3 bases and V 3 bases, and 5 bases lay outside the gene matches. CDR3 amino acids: CASSFGTGSDYGYTF. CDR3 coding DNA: TGTGCCAGCAGCTTCGGGACAGGGAGCGACTATGGCTACACCTTC.

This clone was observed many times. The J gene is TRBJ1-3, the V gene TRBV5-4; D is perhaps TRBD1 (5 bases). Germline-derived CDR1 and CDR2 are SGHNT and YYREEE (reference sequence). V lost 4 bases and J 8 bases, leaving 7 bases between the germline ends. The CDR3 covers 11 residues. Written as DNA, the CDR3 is TGTGCCAGCAGCGACAGTTACACCATATATTTT. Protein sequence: CASSDSYTIYF. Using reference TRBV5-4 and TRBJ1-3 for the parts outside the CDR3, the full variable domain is ETGVTQSPTHLIKTRGQQVTLRCSSQSGHNTVSWYQQALGQGPQFIFQYYREEENGRGNFPPRFSGLQFPNYSSELNVNALELDDSALYLCASSDSYTIYFGEGSWLTVV.

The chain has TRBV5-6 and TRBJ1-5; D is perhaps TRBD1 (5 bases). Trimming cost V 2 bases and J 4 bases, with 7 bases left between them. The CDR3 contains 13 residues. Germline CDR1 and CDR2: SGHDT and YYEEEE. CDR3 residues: CASSLDRNQPQHF. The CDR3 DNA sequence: TGTGCCAGCAGCTTAGACAGAAATCAGCCCCAGCATTTT.

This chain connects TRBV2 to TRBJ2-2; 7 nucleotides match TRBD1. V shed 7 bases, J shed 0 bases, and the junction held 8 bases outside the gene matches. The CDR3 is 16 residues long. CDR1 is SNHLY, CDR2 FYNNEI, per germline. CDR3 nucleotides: TGTGCCAGCACATTACAGGGGCCGTCGAACACCGGGGAGCTGTTTTTT. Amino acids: CASTLQGPSNTGELFF. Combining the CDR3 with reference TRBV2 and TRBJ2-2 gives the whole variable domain EPEVTQTPSHQVTQMGQEVILRCVPISNHLYFYWYRQILGQKVEFLVSFYNNEISEKSEIFDDQFSVERPDGSNFTLKIRSTKLEDSAMYFCASTLQGPSNTGELFFGEGSRLTVL.

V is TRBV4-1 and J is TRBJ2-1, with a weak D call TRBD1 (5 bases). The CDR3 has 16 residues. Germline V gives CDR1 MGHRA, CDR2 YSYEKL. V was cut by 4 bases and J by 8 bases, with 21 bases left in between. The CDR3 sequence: CASSPTSRAPSHEQFF. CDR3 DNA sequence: TGCGCCAGCAGCCCGACTTCCAGGGCTCCATCACATGAGCAGTTCTTC.